The rows below give T cell receptor beta chains drawn from one sample of a study of naive and memory T cell subsets. TCRdb passed the UMI-ligation and nested PCR reads through MiXCR, listing each CDR3 protein once. The sample lists about 150,000 distinct CDR3 sequences; roughly 22% were seen once. Sequenced material: naive CD4+ T cells from blood. The receptors originated from a human donor in good health. The CDR3 runs from the conserved cysteine through the conserved F or W. A D gene is named only where the DNA matches it firmly. Expanded clones get a size class; other rows say once, few or many, or leave the size out.

abundance	j_gene	len	d_gene	v_gene	CDR3aa	CDR3nt
.	TRBJ2-1	19	TRBD2	TRBV6-2/TRBV6-3	CASSYKANPTSGRRNEQFF	TGTGCCAGCAGTTACAAGGCCAATCCTACTAGCGGGAGGCGGAATGAGCAGTTCTTC
many	TRBJ2-6	15	.	TRBV5-1	CASRARISGANVLTF	TGCGCCAGCAGAGCGAGGATTTCTGGGGCCAACGTCCTGACTTTC
many	TRBJ2-1	15	.	TRBV6-2/TRBV6-3	CASSSPAGPYNEQFF	TGTGCCAGCAGTTCCCCGGCGGGCCCCTACAATGAGCAGTTCTTC
many	TRBJ2-7	11	.	TRBV6-5	CASSLGPEQYF	TGTGCCAGCAGTTTGGGACCCGAGCAGTACTTC
.	TRBJ2-3	17	TRBD2	TRBV4-1	CASSQVRTSGNTDTQYF	TGCGCCAGCAGCCAAGTTAGGACTAGCGGAAACACAGATACGCAGTATTTT
.	TRBJ1-1	13	.	TRBV29-1	CSVEGVMNTEAFF	TGCAGCGTTGAAGGAGTGATGAACACTGAAGCTTTCTTT
.	TRBJ2-5	13	.	TRBV12-3/TRBV12-4	CASSFGDEETQYF	TGTGCCAGCAGTTTCGGGGACGAAGAGACCCAGTACTTC
few	TRBJ2-7	14	.	TRBV11-2	CASSLGLAAREQYF	TGTGCCAGCAGCTTAGGGCTAGCTGCTCGCGAGCAGTACTTC
few	TRBJ2-7	14	.	TRBV11-2	CASSAGAGSEEQYF	TGTGCCAGCAGCGCTGGAGCGGGTTCAGAAGAGCAGTACTTC
.	TRBJ1-3	14	TRBD1	TRBV28	CASSLRGLGNTIYF	TGTGCCAGCAGTTTAAGGGGGCTAGGAAACACCATATATTTT
many	TRBJ2-3	14	.	TRBV29-1	CSGGSGSSTDTQYF	TGCAGCGGCGGTAGCGGTTCTAGCACAGATACGCAGTATTTT
.	TRBJ1-2	15	TRBD1	TRBV20-1	CSAGGQGASYYGYTF	TGCAGTGCGGGGGGACAGGGGGCGTCTTACTATGGCTACACCTTC
.	TRBJ2-1	14	.	TRBV7-9	CASIFSRTYNEQFF	TGTGCCAGCATCTTTAGCAGGACCTACAATGAGCAGTTCTTC
.	TRBJ2-7	11	.	TRBV7-2	CASSRAFEQYF	TGTGCCAGCAGCCGCGCTTTCGAGCAGTACTTC
.	TRBJ2-7	11	.	TRBV29-1	CSVVAGYEQYF	TGCAGCGTTGTGGCGGGCTACGAGCAGTACTTC
.	TRBJ2-7	13	.	TRBV20-1	CSAPGEDSYEQYF	TGCAGTGCTCCGGGGGAGGACTCCTACGAGCAGTACTTC
.	TRBJ2-1	15	TRBD2	TRBV29-1	CSVARGAGVDNEQFF	TGCAGCGTCGCCCGGGGAGCGGGAGTTGACAATGAGCAGTTCTTC
.	TRBJ1-5	14	.	TRBV24-1	CATGGETGNQPQHF	TGTGCCACCGGCGGAGAGACGGGGAATCAGCCCCAGCATTTT
many	TRBJ2-3	16	TRBD2	TRBV25-1	CASSEGGGSGTDTQYF	TGTGCCAGCAGTGAGGGAGGCGGGAGTGGCACAGATACGCAGTATTTT
.	TRBJ1-2	14	.	TRBV20-1	CSAPSGRLNYGYTF	TGCAGTGCTCCCTCGGGACGGCTTAACTATGGCTACACCTTC
.	TRBJ2-5	15	.	TRBV12-3/TRBV12-4	CASSGWGRAQETQYF	TGTGCCAGCAGTGGTTGGGGCAGGGCCCAAGAGACCCAGTACTTC
few	TRBJ2-3	13	TRBD2	TRBV5-1	CASRAGEVDTQYF	TGCGCCAGCAGAGCGGGAGAGGTAGATACGCAGTATTTT
.	TRBJ1-1	13	.	TRBV6-2/TRBV6-3	CASSYVLNTEAFF	TGTGCCAGCAGTTATGTATTGAACACTGAAGCTTTCTTT
many	TRBJ2-3	13	.	TRBV7-2	CASSQRAGRTQYF	TGTGCCAGCAGCCAGCGGGCAGGTCGTACGCAGTATTTT
few	TRBJ2-5	16	TRBD2	TRBV29-1	CSVGGSGRAGKETQYF	TGCAGCGTTGGAGGGAGCGGGAGGGCGGGAAAAGAGACCCAGTACTTC
few	TRBJ2-7	15	.	TRBV28	CAIGTLRGRIYEQYF	TGTGCCATCGGTACACTCCGGGGTAGAATCTACGAGCAGTACTTC
.	TRBJ2-1	14	TRBD1	TRBV6-5	CASRRQGDGIRVFF	TGTGCCAGCAGGCGACAGGGGGACGGGATAAGGGTGTTCTTC
few	TRBJ2-7	14	.	TRBV27	CASSLFGNSYEQYF	TGTGCCAGCAGTTTATTCGGAAACTCCTACGAGCAGTACTTC
.	TRBJ2-1	14	.	TRBV18	CASSPRGSYNEQFF	TGTGCCAGCTCACCGCGCGGCTCCTACAATGAGCAGTTCTTC
.	TRBJ1-1	14	.	TRBV3-1	CASSLRQKNTEAFF	TGTGCCAGCAGCCTTCGACAGAAGAACACTGAAGCTTTCTTT
many	TRBJ2-1	14	TRBD1	TRBV29-1	CSVFRPGQRSEQFF	TGCAGCGTTTTTCGACCGGGACAGCGAAGTGAGCAGTTCTTC
.	TRBJ2-3	13	.	TRBV30	CASVVRAERKQYF	TGTGCCTCCGTTGTGCGGGCGGAAAGAAAGCAGTATTTT
.	TRBJ2-7	15	.	TRBV5-1	CASSLADKSPYEQYF	TGCGCCAGCAGCTTGGCAGACAAGAGCCCCTACGAGCAGTACTTC
.	TRBJ1-5	13	TRBD1	TRBV28	CASIGQVGQPQHF	TGTGCCAGCATCGGACAGGTTGGCCAGCCCCAGCATTTT
.	TRBJ1-2	12	.	TRBV15	CATSRDRHGYTF	TGTGCCACCAGCAGAGATAGGCATGGCTACACCTTC
many	TRBJ2-4	12	.	TRBV7-2	CASSLAKNIQYF	TGTGCCAGCAGCTTAGCCAAAAACATTCAGTACTTC
few	TRBJ1-4	16	.	TRBV27	CASSPQVGRKNEKLFF	TGTGCCAGCAGTCCCCAAGTGGGGCGGAAGAATGAAAAACTGTTTTTT
few	TRBJ1-6	15	.	TRBV28	CASSLRTLLNSPLHF	TGTGCCAGCAGTTTACGGACTCTCCTTAATTCACCCCTCCACTTT
few	TRBJ2-7	14	.	TRBV30	CAWSVISFGYEQYF	TGTGCCTGGAGTGTAATCTCGTTTGGGTACGAGCAGTACTTC
.	TRBJ1-1	13	TRBD1	TRBV5-8	CASSLNWGTGAFF	TGTGCCAGCAGCTTGAATTGGGGGACAGGGGCTTTCTTT
.	TRBJ2-6	17	TRBD1	TRBV6-2/TRBV6-3	CASTGTGGPSGANVLTF	TGTGCCAGCACCGGGACAGGGGGCCCCTCTGGGGCCAACGTCCTGACTTTC
.	TRBJ1-5	15	TRBD1	TRBV5-5	CASSTGQGADQPQHF	TGTGCCAGCAGCACGGGACAGGGGGCCGATCAGCCCCAGCATTTT
.	TRBJ1-2	13	.	TRBV4-1	CASSHDTNYGYTF	TGCGCCAGCAGCCACGATACTAACTATGGCTACACCTTC
.	TRBJ2-1	14	TRBD2	TRBV20-1	CSAKGLAGLWEQFF	TGCAGTGCTAAGGGACTAGCGGGCCTCTGGGAGCAGTTCTTC
few	TRBJ2-3	14	.	TRBV29-1	CSVGVRVGTDTQYF	TGCAGCGTTGGCGTCAGGGTGGGCACAGATACGCAGTATTTT
.	TRBJ2-7	11	.	TRBV20-1	CSARDRGEQYF	TGCAGTGCTAGAGATAGGGGCGAGCAGTACTTC
few	TRBJ2-5	16	TRBD2	TRBV20-1	CSAIRASGRVWETQYF	TGCAGTGCTATAAGGGCTAGCGGGAGGGTCTGGGAGACCCAGTACTTC
few	TRBJ1-4	12	.	TRBV20-1	CSAKGRTVELFF	TGCAGTGCGAAGGGTCGGACAGTGGAACTGTTTTTT
few	TRBJ2-1	13	.	TRBV5-1	CASSAAGGYEQFF	TGCGCCAGCAGCGCGGCCGGCGGTTATGAGCAGTTCTTC
few	TRBJ1-5	12	.	TRBV10-3	CAISESEQPQHF	TGTGCCATCAGTGAGTCGGAACAGCCCCAGCATTTT
.	TRBJ1-2	13	.	TRBV20-1	CSAREQDFYGYTF	TGCAGTGCTAGAGAACAGGACTTCTATGGCTACACCTTC
.	TRBJ1-6	13	.	TRBV7-2	CASSLNPASPLHF	TGTGCCAGCAGCTTAAACCCCGCTTCACCCCTCCACTTT
few	TRBJ2-1	14	TRBD2	TRBV12-3/TRBV12-4	CASSFASGFNEQFF	TGTGCCAGCAGTTTTGCTAGCGGGTTCAATGAGCAGTTCTTC
few	TRBJ2-1	12	.	TRBV29-1	CSVGISGNEQFF	TGCAGCGTTGGAATCTCGGGGAATGAGCAGTTCTTC
few	TRBJ1-2	15	.	TRBV19	CASSIGEWRGYGYTF	TGTGCCAGTAGTATTGGAGAGTGGAGGGGATATGGCTACACCTTC
many	TRBJ2-7	12	.	TRBV12-3/TRBV12-4	CASSYGPYEQYF	TGTGCCAGCAGTTACGGACCCTACGAGCAGTACTTC
.	TRBJ2-5	13	.	TRBV18	CASSPTVKETQYF	TGTGCCAGCTCACCAACGGTCAAAGAGACCCAGTACTTC
few	TRBJ2-7	13	.	TRBV29-1	CSVEGVRSYEQYF	TGCAGCGTTGAAGGGGTACGGTCCTACGAGCAGTACTTC
.	TRBJ2-1	16	TRBD2	TRBV29-1	CSVEGGLGASYNEQFF	TGCAGCGTTGAAGGGGGACTAGGAGCCTCCTACAATGAGCAGTTCTTC